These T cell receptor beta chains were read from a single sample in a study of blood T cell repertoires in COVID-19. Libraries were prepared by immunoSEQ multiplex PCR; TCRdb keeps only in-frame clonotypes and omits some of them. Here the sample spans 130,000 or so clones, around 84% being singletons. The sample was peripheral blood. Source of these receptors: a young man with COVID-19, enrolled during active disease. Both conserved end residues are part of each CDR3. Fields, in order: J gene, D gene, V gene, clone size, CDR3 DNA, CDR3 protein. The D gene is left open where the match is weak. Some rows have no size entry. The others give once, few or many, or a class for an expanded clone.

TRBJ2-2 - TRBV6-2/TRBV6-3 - TGTGCCAGCAGTTACCCCTCGGGGAGGTCCGGGGAGCTGTTTTTT CASSYPSGRSGELFF
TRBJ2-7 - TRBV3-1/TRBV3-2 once TGTGCCAGCAGCCAACACTACGAGCAGTACTTC CASSQHYEQYF
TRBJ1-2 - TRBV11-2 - TGTGCCAGCAGCTTATCAGGGGATGTAGGCCATGGCTACACCTTC CASSLSGDVGHGYTF
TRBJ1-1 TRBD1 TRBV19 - TGTGCCAGTAGTCCACGGGACAGCGACACTGAAGCTTTCTTT CASSPRDSDTEAFF
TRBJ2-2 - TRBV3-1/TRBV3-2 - TGTGCCAGCAGCCAAGTTGGTAGCACCGGGGAGCTGTTTTTT CASSQVGSTGELFF
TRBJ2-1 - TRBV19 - TGTGCCAGTGGGGGGTGGACAGGCCACAATGAGCAGTTCTTC CASGGWTGHNEQFF
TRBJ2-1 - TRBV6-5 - TGTGCCAGCAGAGTCACAGGGATCGGCAATGAGCAGTTCTTC CASRVTGIGNEQFF
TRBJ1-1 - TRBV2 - TGTGCCAGCAGCTCCGAGGTAAACACTGAAGCTTTCTTT CASSSEVNTEAFF
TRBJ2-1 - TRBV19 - TGTGCCAGTAGTATATCCCAGCGGCTCTCCTACAATGAGCAGTTCTTC CASSISQRLSYNEQFF
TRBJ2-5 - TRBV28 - TGTGCCAGCAGTCCCTCGAGGGAGACCCAGTACTTC CASSPSRETQYF
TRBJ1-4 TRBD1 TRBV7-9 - TGTGCCAGCAGCCCTACAGGGGGCTCAGGGGAAAAACTGTTTTTT CASSPTGGSGEKLFF
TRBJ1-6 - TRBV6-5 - TGTGCCAGCAGTACCATTACGGGGAATTCACCCCTCCACTTT CASSTITGNSPLHF
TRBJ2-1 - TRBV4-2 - TGTGCCAGCAGCCAAGATCTGTCGGGGGGCCTCGCGGAGCAGTTCTTC CASSQDLSGGLAEQFF
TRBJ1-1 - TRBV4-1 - TGCGCCAGCAGCCGAAGCAGCCTAGAGGGCACTGAAGCTTTCTTT CASSRSSLEGTEAFF
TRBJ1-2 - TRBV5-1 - TGCGCCAGCAGTCCCCAGATCAGGGTTAACTATGGCTACACCTTC CASSPQIRVNYGYTF
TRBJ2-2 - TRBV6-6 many TGTGCCAGCAGCCGAACTTCCTTCCGCTATGCGAACACCGGGGAGCTGTTTTTT CASSRTSFRYANTGELFF
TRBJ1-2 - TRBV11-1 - TGTGCCAGCAGCTTTGGCAGGGCGGCTAACTATGGCTACACCTTC CASSFGRAANYGYTF
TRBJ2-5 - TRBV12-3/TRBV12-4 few TGTGCCAGCAGTTTGGGCAGCCAAGAGACCCAGTACTTC CASSLGSQETQYF
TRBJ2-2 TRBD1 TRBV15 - TGTGCCACCAGCAGGTGGGACAGGGACACCGGGGAGCTGTTTTTT CATSRWDRDTGELFF
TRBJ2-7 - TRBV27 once TGTGCCACCACCCCCTCGGGAGCCTCCTACGAGCAGTACTTC CATTPSGASYEQYF
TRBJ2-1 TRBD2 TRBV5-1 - TGCGCCAGCAGCTTGGCCGGGACTAGCGGGGTGGGTGAGCAGTTCTTC CASSLAGTSGVGEQFF